The source of this TCR beta chain is a study of blood T cell repertoires in COVID-19. CDR1 is SGHAT, CDR2 FQDESV, per germline (reference sequence). CDR3 length: 15 residues. Germline trimming cut 2 bases from V and 5 bases from J; bases unmatched to any gene: 7. Per the original data handling: Amplification from reference gene primers served as the basis for estimated nucleated cell counts. Clones were read by immunoSEQ multiplex PCR, and TCRdb kept only the in-frame ones, dropping some. That table furnishes V, J and clone size, whereas the DNA furnished D and trimming. Of a few hundred thousand clones listed, approximately 86% were seen once; the top ten hold roughly 2.2%.

The origin of this receptor is a woman aged 50 to 60 who had recovered from COVID-19. The chain couples TRBV11-1 to TRBJ1-2, with TRBD1 matching 8 bases. Sequencing was carried out using peripheral blood. The CDR3 DNA reads as TGTGCCAGCAGCTTAAATCGGGACAGGTCTTATGGCTACACCTTC. Translation gives CASSLNRDRSYGYTF.